This T cell receptor (beta chain) was obtained from a study of blood T cell repertoires in COVID-19. Assay used: immunoSEQ multiplex PCR; TCRdb lists only in-frame clones, some missing. The sample has a few hundred thousand clones, about 90% seen once. This clone has just a few counts. The CDR3 is made up of 16 amino acids. Germline-derived CDR1 and CDR2 are SGHAT and FQNNGV. The ends were cut back, 0 bases at V and 1 base at J, with 10 bases in the middle. Material: PBMCs or T cells enriched from blood (not recorded which). The receptor comes from a woman aged 25-40 years who had recovered from COVID-19. The chain employs TRBV11-2 and TRBJ2-1; possibly TRBD1 for D (5 bases). In DNA, the CDR3 is TGTGCCAGCAGCTTAGAGTCTCAGGGTTCCTACAATGAGCAGTTCTTC. Protein product: CASSLESQGSYNEQFF.